The entry below describes one T cell receptor (beta chain). Its target is not known. Clones were read by immunoSEQ multiplex PCR, and TCRdb kept only the in-frame ones, dropping some. The sample has approximately 140,000 clones; about 95% are singletons. This entry is derived from a study of T cell responses to AZD1222 COVID-19 vaccine. Study-wide points: Nearly half of spike-specific TCRs reportedly target unmutated variant regions.

This receptor was obtained from an adult in good health. The starting material was peripheral blood, obtained on day 0 of AZD1222 vaccination.

The CDR3 reads CASSLGAVKGDEQFF. CDR3 coding DNA: TGTGCCAGCAGCTTAGGTGCGGTGAAGGGGGATGAGCAGTTCTTC. This chain uses TRBV7-8 with TRBJ2-1; a weak D match, TRBD1 (6 bases). Trimming removed 1 base from V and 8 bases from J, with 15 bases in between. The CDR3 sequence is 15 residues long. CDR1 and CDR2 from the germline V gene are SGHVS and FQNEAQ.